This entry lists 23 T cell receptor beta chains sequenced from one sample in a study of T cell changes during pregnancy in multiple sclerosis. Here immunoSEQ multiplex PCR was the method, and the copy in TCRdb shows in-frame clones only, minus some. This repertoire shows roughly 24,000 clones, about 87% found once; its top ten account for around 0.97%. This specimen was CD4+ T cells from peripheral blood mononuclear cells, taken in the second trimester of pregnancy. The origin of the receptors is a female donor in good health, enrolled as a control in a pregnancy study.

The chain joins TRBV9 to TRBJ1-3; D is uncertain. The V gene's germline CDR1 is SGDLS and CDR2 YYNGEE. Trimming shortened V by 4 bases and J by 0 bases, and 14 bases separated the two germline ends. The CDR3 is 16 residues long. The CDR3 loop is CASSTGGRNSGNTIYF. The CDR3, as DNA: TGTGCCAGCAGCACTGGAGGGAGGAACTCTGGAAACACCATATATTTT.

Here the CDR3 DNA reads TGTGCCTGGACCTTGGCAGGGGGAAACGAGCAGTACTTC. It yields the protein CAWTLAGGNEQYF. This chain uses TRBV30 with TRBJ2-7; 7 positions agree with TRBD1. CDR1 and CDR2 (germline): GTSNPN, SVGIG (reference sequence). Germline trimming cut 4 bases from V and 5 bases from J; bases unmatched to any gene: 8. This CDR3 comprises 13 residues. The whole variable domain, remainder taken from reference TRBV30 and TRBJ2-7, is SQTIHQWPATLVQPVGSPLSLECTVEGTSNPNLYWYRQAAGRGLQLLFYSVGIGQISSEVPQNLSASRPQDRQFILSSKKLLLSDSGFYLCAWTLAGGNEQYFGPGTRLTVT.

This rearrangement joins TRBV27 to TRBJ1-1; 8 nucleotides align to TRBD1. J lost 4 bases, V lost 5 bases, and 15 bases had no gene match. Germline assignment: CDR1 MNHEY and CDR2 SMNVEV (reference sequence). The CDR3 is made up of 17 amino acids. The DNA of the CDR3 is TGTGCCAGCAGTCCGCAGGACTTGGACAGGGTAGTCACTGAAGCTTTCTTT. Translated: CASSPQDLDRVVTEAFF.

J is TRBJ1-1 and V is TRBV7-9, with D possibly TRBD1 on 6 matching bases. This CDR3 has 15 residues. In germline, CDR1 is SEHNR, CDR2 FQNEAQ (reference sequence). The germline V and J ends were trimmed by 3 bases and 0 bases, with 11 bases remaining between them. CDR3 region: CASSFRGQLNTEAFF. CDR3 nucleotides: TGTGCCAGCAGCTTCCGCGGACAGCTGAACACTGAAGCTTTCTTT.

This sequence joins TRBV28 and TRBJ1-2; possibly TRBD1 for D (6 bases). Trimming pared 7 bases from V and 6 bases from J, leaving 18 bases between. Germline V lookup: CDR1 MDHEN, CDR2 SYDVKM. CDR3 length: 14 amino acids. The CDR3 DNA sequence: TGTGCCAGCACCAAGGGGGGGCCAGTGAATGGCTACACCTTC. This encodes CASTKGGPVNGYTF.

The chain links TRBV4-2 to TRBJ2-2, with 11 bases aligning to TRBD2. This CDR3 spans 18 amino acids. V lost 0 bases to trimming and J lost 4 bases; unmatched junction nucleotides: 7. Germline CDR1 is LGHNA and CDR2 is YNFKEQ. CDR3 in DNA: TGTGCCAGCAGCCAAGAGGCCCGACTAGCGGGATCCACCGGGGAGCTGTTTTTT. It encodes CASSQEARLAGSTGELFF.

In nucleotides, the CDR3 is TGCGCCAGCAGCCAAGAGGTGGTTAGCTCTGGAAACACCATATATTTT. Residues: CASSQEVVSSGNTIYF. This chain links TRBV5-1 with TRBJ1-3, with D unclear. CDR3 length: 16 residues. Germline lookup yields CDR1 SGHRS and CDR2 YFSETQ. Trimming stripped 4 bases from V and 0 bases from J, with 14 bases between.

CDR3 region: CASSQGVTGVFGYGYTF. DNA for the CDR3: TGCGCCAGCAGCCAAGGGGTGACAGGGGTCTTCGGCTATGGCTACACCTTC. The chain has TRBV4-3 and TRBJ1-2; TRBD1 agrees at 8 bases. Trimming cost V 1 base and J 4 bases; bases outside gene matches: 11. The CDR3 length is 17 residues. Germline values: CDR1 LGHNA, CDR2 YSLEER.

The rearrangement links TRBV9 to TRBJ1-3; D remains ambiguous. The CDR3 is made up of 15 amino acids. Trimming cost V 2 bases and J 4 bases, with 13 bases left between them. CDR1 is SGDLS and CDR2 is YYNGEE in the germline V gene. CDR3 in DNA: TGTGCCAGCAGCGTTTTCGGGATGGGAGGAAACACCATATATTTT. It encodes CASSVFGMGGNTIYF.

The V call is TRBV18, the J call TRBJ1-2; a weak D match, TRBD1 (5 bases). In germline, CDR1 is KGHSH, CDR2 LQKENI. V shed 1 base and J shed 2 bases, with 8 bases lying between them. The CDR3 is 14 amino acids. The CDR3 here is CASSPLQENYGYTF. The CDR3 coding sequence is TGTGCCAGCTCACCACTACAGGAGAACTATGGCTACACCTTC. Using reference TRBV18 and TRBJ1-2 for the parts outside the CDR3, the full variable domain is NAGVMQNPRHLVRRRGQEARLRCSPMKGHSHVYWYRQLPEEGLKFMVYLQKENIIDESGMPKERFSAEFPKEGPSILRIQQVVRGDSAAYFCASSPLQENYGYTFGSGTRLTVV.

The chain carries TRBV7-9 and TRBJ2-5; D is uncertain. V was pared by 1 base and J by 4 bases, with 4 bases between. This CDR3 has 12 amino acids. Germline V gene lookup returns CDR1 SEHNR and CDR2 FQNEAQ (reference sequence). Written as DNA, the CDR3 is TGTGCCAGCAGCTTAGATAGAGAGACCCAGTACTTC. Encoded protein: CASSLDRETQYF.

J is TRBJ2-4 and V is TRBV28; the match to TRBD2 covers 9 bases. CDR3 length: 15 residues. Trimming took 2 bases from V and 1 from J; bases not matched to a gene: 0. Germline lookup yields CDR1 MDHEN and CDR2 SYDVKM. The CDR3 DNA follows: TGTGCCAGCAGTTTAGCGGGAGGGGCCAAAAACATTCAGTACTTC. Residues: CASSLAGGAKNIQYF. Full variable domain (outside the CDR3, taken from reference TRBV28 and TRBJ2-4): DVKVTQSSRYLVKRTGEKVFLECVQDMDHENMFWYRQDPGLGLRLIYFSYDVKMKEKGDIPEGYSVSREKKERFSLILESASTNQTSMYLCASSLAGGAKNIQYFGAGTRLSVL.

The gene calls are TRBV30 and TRBJ2-7; D may be TRBD1 (7 bases). The V end lost 5 bases, the J end lost 6 bases, and 23 bases lay between the germline ends. Germline V gives CDR1 GTSNPN, CDR2 SVGIG (reference sequence). This CDR3 spans 15 amino acids. This CDR3 reads CAWGEEPTGTSEQYF. CDR3 coding DNA: TGTGCCTGGGGGGAGGAACCGACAGGGACCTCCGAGCAGTACTTC.

The chain combines TRBV6-5 with TRBJ2-7, with D possibly matching TRBD2 (6 bases). Trimming removed 8 bases from V and 5 bases from J, with 22 bases in between. The CDR3 sequence is 15 residues long. From germline, CDR1 is MNHEY and CDR2 SVGAGI. For the CDR3, the DNA is TGTGCCAGCGCCCTGGGCGGGATCACCCGGAACGAGCAGTACTTC. It encodes CASALGGITRNEQYF.

This chain links TRBV2 with TRBJ1-5; weak D call: TRBD1 (6 bases). Trimming took off 2 bases at V and 2 bases at J, with 10 bases between the two ends. Germline V lookup: CDR1 SNHLY, CDR2 FYNNEI. This CDR3 has 15 residues. CDR3 DNA sequence: TGTGCCAGCAGTGAAACAGGGCGGGGCAATCAGCCCCAGCATTTT. This gives the protein CASSETGRGNQPQHF.

CDR3 nucleotide sequence: TGTGCCAGCAGCCCAGGACTAGCGGGGCGGGAGACCCAGTACTTC. Protein: CASSPGLAGRETQYF. This chain links TRBV11-2 with TRBJ2-5, with 12 bases lining up with TRBD2. With V trimmed by 5 bases and J by 5 bases, 6 bases remained unmatched. CDR1 and CDR2 (germline): SGHAT, FQNNGV. The CDR3 has 15 residues.

A single count supports this clone. V and J are TRBV2 and TRBJ2-6; 8 bases align to TRBD2. The CDR3 is made up of 19 amino acids. Germline CDR1 SNHLY, CDR2 FYNNEI. Losses at the gene ends were 5 bases for V and 0 bases for J; bases not matched to a gene: 12. CDR3 in amino acids: CASSPLQGRGVSGANVLTF. DNA for the CDR3: TGTGCCAGCAGTCCGCTTCAAGGGCGGGGGGTCTCTGGGGCCAACGTCCTGACTTTC. Based on the CDR3 plus reference TRBV2 and TRBJ2-6, the full variable domain is EPEVTQTPSHQVTQMGQEVILRCVPISNHLYFYWYRQILGQKVEFLVSFYNNEISEKSEIFDDQFSVERPDGSNFTLKIRSTKLEDSAMYFCASSPLQGRGVSGANVLTFGAGSRLTVL.

V gene TRBV7-3 combines with J gene TRBJ1-3; possible D gene TRBD2, 5 bases. TRBJ2-2 matches the DNA end more closely, so the J call is doubtful. CDR3 size: 17 residues. The germline CDR1 and CDR2 sequences are SGHTA and FQGTGA. In DNA, the CDR3 is TGTGCCAGCAGCTTAATGGCGATGGGAGTTGAAACCGGGGAGCTGTTTTTT. It translates to CASSLMAMGVETGELFF.

This clone was counted once. The V call is TRBV9, the J call TRBJ1-6, with 8 nucleotides matching TRBD1. Germline CDR1 is SGDLS and CDR2 is YYNGEE. There are 15 residues in the CDR3. The ends lost 0 bases at V and 7 bases at J; junction bases unmatched: 3. The chain's CDR3 is CASSVEGDRNSPLHF. The CDR3 coding sequence is TGTGCCAGCAGCGTAGAAGGGGACAGGAATTCACCCCTCCACTTT.

The chain is built from TRBV5-1 and TRBJ1-1; the D gene is possibly TRBD1 (5 bases). The V gene lost 5 bases and the J gene lost 1 base, with 15 bases spanning the gap. The CDR3 has 15 amino acids. The germline CDR1 and CDR2 sequences are SGHRS and YFSETQ. DNA for the CDR3: TGCGCCAGCAGAACACGGGGGGGTTCGAACACTGAAGCTTTCTTT. Translation gives CASRTRGGSNTEAFF.

The CDR3 DNA is TGTGCCAGCAGCTTCGGGGGGGATGGCACTGAAGCTTTCTTT. This translates into CASSFGGDGTEAFF. The chain is built from TRBV7-3 and TRBJ1-1; TRBD1 might be the D (5 bases). The CDR3 is 14 amino acids. CDR1 SGHTA and CDR2 FQGTGA come from the germline V gene. Trimming took off 3 bases at V and 4 bases at J, with 12 bases between the two ends.

This chain links TRBV27 with TRBJ1-4, with D unclear. CDR1 and CDR2 from the germline V gene are MNHEY and SMNVEV (reference sequence). The CDR3 runs to 16 residues. The ends were cut back, 9 bases at V and 7 bases at J, with 24 bases in the middle. The CDR3 spells CASLATGRGVGEKLFF. CDR3 DNA: TGTGCCAGTCTCGCGACCGGTCGGGGAGTGGGTGAAAAACTGTTTTTT.

The V gene is TRBV5-1, the J gene TRBJ1-4; the D is unclear. Trimming cost V 4 bases and J 4 bases, with 14 bases left between them. Germline lookup yields CDR1 SGHRS and CDR2 YFSETQ. The CDR3 runs to 15 residues. The CDR3 DNA sequence: TGCGCCAGCAGCCGAGAAGCGGTACTTAATGAAAAACTGTTTTTT. This encodes CASSREAVLNEKLFF.